Described below is a single T cell receptor beta chain sequence and its context. The data originate from a study of Ad26.COV2.S vaccination and SARS-CoV-2 variants. This table comes from immunoSEQ multiplex PCR, and its TCRdb copy is limited to in-frame clones, with some not included. The table records about 400,000 clones, over 75% of them present only once. Treatment here: around 19 received Ad26.COV2.S at low or high dose, single or two shots; 5 received placebo; per-sample allocation not given. Sampling took place 63 days after the first vaccine or placebo injection. The TCR was taken from a person between 18 and 60 years old who received the Ad26.COV2.S COVID-19 vaccine or a placebo. Sequenced here: peripheral blood, sampled in a trial of Ad26.COV2.S vaccine versus placebo.

CDR3 sequence: CASSWTSDSSYNEQFF. In DNA form, the CDR3 reads TGTGCCAGCAGCTGGACTAGCGACAGCTCCTACAATGAGCAGTTCTTC. The rearrangement uses TRBV13 and TRBJ2-1; 9 positions agree with TRBD2. The CDR3 loop spans 16 amino acids. Losses at the gene ends were 4 bases for V and 0 bases for J; bases not matched to a gene: 4. Germline V CDR1 and CDR2: PRHDT, FYEKMQ (reference sequence).